Listed below are T cell receptor beta chains from one sample, sequenced in a study of shared T cell receptors in the human thymus. Assay used: immunoSEQ multiplex PCR; TCRdb lists only in-frame clones, some missing. The data show 550,000 to 800,000 clones, approximately 85% seen once. This same sample was also part of a study on human thymus T cells.

The sample comprised thymocytes. These receptors originate from a girl less than two years old with a congenital heart defect. The CDR3 runs from the conserved cysteine through the conserved F or W. Fields, in order: J gene, D gene, clone size, CDR3 length, V gene, CDR3 DNA, CDR3 protein. A D gene is named only where the DNA matches it firmly. Clone size, where shown, is once, few, many, or a class for clones that have expanded.

J gene: TRBJ1-1
D gene: TRBD1
clone size: -
CDR3 length: 17
V gene: TRBV12-5
CDR3 DNA: TGTGCTAGTGGTTTGGATATACAGGGGGCAGAGAACACTGAAGCTTTCTTT
CDR3 protein: CASGLDIQGAENTEAFF

J gene: TRBJ1-4
D gene: TRBD1
clone size: -
CDR3 length: 15
V gene: TRBV10-2
CDR3 DNA: TGCGCCAGCAGTGAGGGACAGGGTTTTAATGAAAAACTGTTTTTT
CDR3 protein: CASSEGQGFNEKLFF

J gene: TRBJ2-5
D gene: -
clone size: -
CDR3 length: 18
V gene: TRBV4-1
CDR3 DNA: TGCGCCAGCAGCCGAACAAAGCACGTAGCGGATTCGTATAAGACCCAGTACTTC
CDR3 protein: CASSRTKHVADSYKTQYF

J gene: TRBJ1-1
D gene: -
clone size: -
CDR3 length: 12
V gene: TRBV5-8
CDR3 DNA: TGTGCCAGCAGCTTGGCCTTCGGTGAAGCTTTCTTT
CDR3 protein: CASSLAFGEAFF

J gene: TRBJ2-1
D gene: -
clone size: once
CDR3 length: 15
V gene: TRBV5-5
CDR3 DNA: TGTGCCAGCAGCTTGGCGGGGAGCTCCTACAATGAGCAGTTCTTC
CDR3 protein: CASSLAGSSYNEQFF

J gene: TRBJ1-1
D gene: TRBD1
clone size: -
CDR3 length: 16
V gene: TRBV7-9
CDR3 DNA: TGTGCCAGCAGTCAGGGACAGGTAGGAATGGACACTGAAGCTTTCTTT
CDR3 protein: CASSQGQVGMDTEAFF

J gene: TRBJ2-3
D gene: -
clone size: -
CDR3 length: 15
V gene: TRBV11-1
CDR3 DNA: TGTGCCAGCAGCTTAGACTACCTTACCGTAGATACGCAGTATTTT
CDR3 protein: CASSLDYLTVDTQYF

J gene: TRBJ2-7
D gene: TRBD1
clone size: -
CDR3 length: 18
V gene: TRBV28
CDR3 DNA: TGTGCCAGCAGTTTGGGGACAGGGAAGGGGGAAGTCTCCTACGAGCAGTACTTC
CDR3 protein: CASSLGTGKGEVSYEQYF

J gene: TRBJ2-5
D gene: -
clone size: -
CDR3 length: 15
V gene: TRBV5-5
CDR3 DNA: TGTGCCAGCAGCTGGGCGGGGTCTCGGCAAGAGACCCAGTACTTC
CDR3 protein: CASSWAGSRQETQYF

J gene: TRBJ1-6
D gene: -
clone size: -
CDR3 length: 16
V gene: TRBV27
CDR3 DNA: TGTGCCAGCAGCTCTATCCCGAGCTCCTATAATTCACCCCTCCACTTT
CDR3 protein: CASSSIPSSYNSPLHF

J gene: TRBJ2-5
D gene: TRBD1
clone size: -
CDR3 length: 15
V gene: TRBV7-4
CDR3 DNA: TGTGCCAGCAGCCCAACGGACAGGGTTAGGGAGACCCAGTACTTC
CDR3 protein: CASSPTDRVRETQYF

J gene: TRBJ2-3
D gene: TRBD2
clone size: once
CDR3 length: 13
V gene: TRBV29-1
CDR3 DNA: TGCAGCGGCCGGACTAGCGGGGGGTATACGCAGTATTTT
CDR3 protein: CSGRTSGGYTQYF

J gene: TRBJ1-1
D gene: TRBD1
clone size: few
CDR3 length: 15
V gene: TRBV5-1
CDR3 DNA: TGCGCCAGCAGCTTGAAAGGGGGCGTATACACTGAAGCTTTCTTT
CDR3 protein: CASSLKGGVYTEAFF

J gene: TRBJ1-2
D gene: -
clone size: once
CDR3 length: 15
V gene: TRBV5-1
CDR3 DNA: TGCGCCAGCAGCTTCGCTGACAGACCGAACTATGGCTACACCTTC
CDR3 protein: CASSFADRPNYGYTF

J gene: TRBJ2-2
D gene: -
clone size: -
CDR3 length: 14
V gene: TRBV27
CDR3 DNA: TGTGCCAGCAGTTTAGAGGGAAATACCGGGGAGCTGTTTTTT
CDR3 protein: CASSLEGNTGELFF

J gene: TRBJ2-2
D gene: -
clone size: few
CDR3 length: 16
V gene: TRBV7-8
CDR3 DNA: TGTGCCAGCAGCTTCTTCCGCGGGGGCCACACCGGGGAGCTGTTTTTT
CDR3 protein: CASSFFRGGHTGELFF

J gene: TRBJ1-2
D gene: TRBD1
clone size: -
CDR3 length: 13
V gene: TRBV7-9
CDR3 DNA: TGTGCCAGCAGCCTACGGGACAGGAGTGGCTACACCTTC
CDR3 protein: CASSLRDRSGYTF

J gene: TRBJ2-5
D gene: -
clone size: -
CDR3 length: 16
V gene: TRBV28
CDR3 DNA: TGTGCCAGCAGTTTTCCAGGGGGGCTCGGGCAAGAGACCCAGTACTTC
CDR3 protein: CASSFPGGLGQETQYF

J gene: TRBJ1-4
D gene: -
clone size: -
CDR3 length: 15
V gene: TRBV7-9
CDR3 DNA: TGTGCCAGCAGCGTCACAGGATCAACTAATGAAAAACTGTTTTTT
CDR3 protein: CASSVTGSTNEKLFF

J gene: TRBJ1-2
D gene: -
clone size: -
CDR3 length: 13
V gene: TRBV7-3
CDR3 DNA: TGTGCCAGCAGCGCCATGGGGGGGCATGGCTACACCTTC
CDR3 protein: CASSAMGGHGYTF

J gene: TRBJ1-2
D gene: TRBD1
clone size: few
CDR3 length: 16
V gene: TRBV19
CDR3 DNA: TGTGCCAGTAGTATACGGACAGGGCCGTCCAATTATGGCTACACCTTC
CDR3 protein: CASSIRTGPSNYGYTF

J gene: TRBJ1-1
D gene: -
clone size: once
CDR3 length: 16
V gene: TRBV21-1
CDR3 DNA: TGTGCCAGCAGCAAAGCGCTGACAGGCGACGGTACTGAAGCTTTCTTT
CDR3 protein: CASSKALTGDGTEAFF

J gene: TRBJ2-7
D gene: TRBD1
clone size: -
CDR3 length: 16
V gene: TRBV5-4
CDR3 DNA: TGTGCCAGCAGCAGATACCGGGACAGCCCCTGCAACGAGCAGTACTTC
CDR3 protein: CASSRYRDSPCNEQYF

J gene: TRBJ1-2
D gene: -
clone size: -
CDR3 length: 15
V gene: TRBV28
CDR3 DNA: TGTGCCAGCAGTTCCTCAGGAAACCCTGACTATGGCTACACCTTC
CDR3 protein: CASSSSGNPDYGYTF

J gene: TRBJ2-7
D gene: TRBD1
clone size: -
CDR3 length: 15
V gene: TRBV10-3
CDR3 DNA: TGTGCCATCAGGGCAGGGGGCCGCTCCTCCTACGAGCAGTACTTC
CDR3 protein: CAIRAGGRSSYEQYF

J gene: TRBJ1-1
D gene: -
clone size: -
CDR3 length: 15
V gene: TRBV2
CDR3 DNA: TGTGCCAGCGGACTCGGGGGGGTGGGGAACACTGAAGCTTTCTTT
CDR3 protein: CASGLGGVGNTEAFF

J gene: TRBJ2-7
D gene: -
clone size: -
CDR3 length: 15
V gene: TRBV10-3
CDR3 DNA: TGTGCCATCAAAGGGGAGCGGAGGGGATCCTACGAGCAGTACTTC
CDR3 protein: CAIKGERRGSYEQYF

J gene: TRBJ1-6
D gene: TRBD1
clone size: -
CDR3 length: 17
V gene: TRBV12-5
CDR3 DNA: TGTGCTAGTGGTTGGGGACAGGGCTTGTCCTATAATTCACCCCTCCACTTT
CDR3 protein: CASGWGQGLSYNSPLHF

J gene: TRBJ1-3
D gene: -
clone size: -
CDR3 length: 15
V gene: TRBV27
CDR3 DNA: TGTGCCAGCAGACGGACTGTCAACTCTGGAAACACCATATATTTT
CDR3 protein: CASRRTVNSGNTIYF

J gene: TRBJ2-5
D gene: TRBD2
clone size: -
CDR3 length: 15
V gene: TRBV27
CDR3 DNA: TGTGCCAGCAGTTCCCTAGCGGGGGGAAAAGAGACCCAGTACTTC
CDR3 protein: CASSSLAGGKETQYF

J gene: TRBJ1-2
D gene: TRBD1
clone size: -
CDR3 length: 13
V gene: TRBV4-1
CDR3 DNA: TGCGCCAGCAGTCCGACAGGGGAAGGAGGCTACACCTTC
CDR3 protein: CASSPTGEGGYTF

J gene: TRBJ2-7
D gene: TRBD1
clone size: few
CDR3 length: 16
V gene: TRBV27
CDR3 DNA: TGTGCCAGCAGTTTAAAATGGGACAGGGGGACGGGCGAGCAGTACTTC
CDR3 protein: CASSLKWDRGTGEQYF

J gene: TRBJ2-6
D gene: -
clone size: -
CDR3 length: 18
V gene: TRBV4-3
CDR3 DNA: TGCGCCAGCAGCCATGAACAGGGAGATGGGGCTGGGGCCAACGTCCTGACTTTC
CDR3 protein: CASSHEQGDGAGANVLTF

J gene: TRBJ1-4
D gene: TRBD1
clone size: -
CDR3 length: 14
V gene: TRBV19
CDR3 DNA: TGTGCCAGCCTAGGGACAGAGTGTAATGAAAAACTGTTTTTT
CDR3 protein: CASLGTECNEKLFF

J gene: TRBJ1-2
D gene: -
clone size: once
CDR3 length: 18
V gene: TRBV5-1
CDR3 DNA: TGCGCCAGCAGCGAGGTGCCCCCCGATACAGGGCAGTACTATGGCTACACCTTC
CDR3 protein: CASSEVPPDTGQYYGYTF

J gene: TRBJ2-1
D gene: TRBD1
clone size: -
CDR3 length: 15
V gene: TRBV7-2
CDR3 DNA: TGTGCCAGCAGCATGAGGACAGGGGGCAGGTTTGAGCAGTTCTTC
CDR3 protein: CASSMRTGGRFEQFF

J gene: TRBJ1-2
D gene: -
clone size: -
CDR3 length: 16
V gene: TRBV15
CDR3 DNA: TGTGCCACCAGCAGGGTTGTGGACGGAGGGAACTATGGCTACACCTTC
CDR3 protein: CATSRVVDGGNYGYTF

J gene: TRBJ1-1
D gene: -
clone size: -
CDR3 length: 17
V gene: TRBV4-1
CDR3 DNA: TGCGCCAGCAGCCTAAGTCATAGGAGGGGCCCGGGCACTGAAGCTTTCTTT
CDR3 protein: CASSLSHRRGPGTEAFF

J gene: TRBJ1-5
D gene: -
clone size: -
CDR3 length: 19
V gene: TRBV13
CDR3 DNA: TGTGCCAGCAGCTTACAGGGCCCCCGGGCGGACTATAGCAATCAGCCCCAGCATTTT
CDR3 protein: CASSLQGPRADYSNQPQHF

J gene: TRBJ1-5
D gene: TRBD1
clone size: -
CDR3 length: 15
V gene: TRBV6-1
CDR3 DNA: TGTGCCAGCAGTGAGCGGGACAGGGGGTGTCAGCCCCAGCATTTT
CDR3 protein: CASSERDRGCQPQHF

J gene: TRBJ1-5
D gene: TRBD1
clone size: -
CDR3 length: 18
V gene: TRBV6-1
CDR3 DNA: TGTGCCAGCAGTGAAGCGGTTTCCGGGACAGGGGGCGAGCAGCCCCAGCATTTT
CDR3 protein: CASSEAVSGTGGEQPQHF

J gene: TRBJ2-5
D gene: TRBD1
clone size: -
CDR3 length: 14
V gene: TRBV10-2
CDR3 DNA: TGCGCCACTTCCCGGGACAGGGGAGCAGAGACCCAGTACTTC
CDR3 protein: CATSRDRGAETQYF

J gene: TRBJ1-4
D gene: TRBD1
clone size: -
CDR3 length: 15
V gene: TRBV27
CDR3 DNA: TGTGCCAGCAGTCCGACCCGACAGGGGTGCGGAAAACTGTTTTTT
CDR3 protein: CASSPTRQGCGKLFF

J gene: TRBJ2-5
D gene: TRBD2
clone size: -
CDR3 length: 17
V gene: TRBV15
CDR3 DNA: TGTGCCACCAGCACCGGGACTAGCGGGACCGACAAAGAGACCCAGTACTTC
CDR3 protein: CATSTGTSGTDKETQYF

J gene: TRBJ1-2
D gene: -
clone size: -
CDR3 length: 16
V gene: TRBV7-9
CDR3 DNA: TGTGCCAGCAGCTTGTCGGGGGAGGGACTTGCCTATGGCTACACCTTC
CDR3 protein: CASSLSGEGLAYGYTF

J gene: TRBJ1-5
D gene: TRBD1
clone size: once
CDR3 length: 16
V gene: TRBV11-2
CDR3 DNA: TGTGCCAGCAGCGCCGGCGGGACAGGGGACGGTCAGCCCCAGCATTTT
CDR3 protein: CASSAGGTGDGQPQHF

J gene: TRBJ2-3
D gene: TRBD1
clone size: -
CDR3 length: 17
V gene: TRBV2
CDR3 DNA: TGTGCCAGCAGGGAAACAGTGGGGACAGCCCCCCCAGATACGCAGTATTTT
CDR3 protein: CASRETVGTAPPDTQYF

J gene: TRBJ2-3
D gene: -
clone size: -
CDR3 length: 16
V gene: TRBV11-2
CDR3 DNA: TGTGCCAGCAGCTTAGCATCGACGGGTAAGGTGGATACGCAGTATTTT
CDR3 protein: CASSLASTGKVDTQYF

J gene: TRBJ1-2
D gene: -
clone size: once
CDR3 length: 14
V gene: TRBV5-6
CDR3 DNA: TGTGCCAGCAGCTTACCCGGGAACCTATTCGGCTACACCTTC
CDR3 protein: CASSLPGNLFGYTF

J gene: TRBJ1-2
D gene: -
clone size: -
CDR3 length: 12
V gene: TRBV15
CDR3 DNA: TGTGCCACCAGCAACAGCCGGGGGGGCTACACCTTC
CDR3 protein: CATSNSRGGYTF